The clone carrying this T cell receptor beta chain has only one observation. This specimen comes from a study of blood T cell repertoires in COVID-19. Using immunoSEQ multiplex PCR, the repertoire was profiled, and TCRdb retains in-frame clones only, with some absent. The table lists some 290,000 clones, 86% of them singletons, with roughly 12% in the top ten. The CDR3 extends over 16 amino acids. CDR1 and CDR2 (germline): LGHDT, YNNKEL (reference sequence). Trimming took 2 bases from V and 2 from J, leaving 13 bases between them. The sample was peripheral blood. The sequence derives from a woman aged 30 to 39 with COVID-19, enrolled during active disease. The rearrangement joins TRBV3-1 (or the pseudogene TRBV3-2) to TRBJ1-3, with D possibly TRBD1 on 5 matching bases. The CDR3 here is CASSQFAGTPGNTIYF. DNA of the CDR3: TGTGCCAGCAGCCAATTTGCCGGGACTCCTGGAAACACCATATATTTT.